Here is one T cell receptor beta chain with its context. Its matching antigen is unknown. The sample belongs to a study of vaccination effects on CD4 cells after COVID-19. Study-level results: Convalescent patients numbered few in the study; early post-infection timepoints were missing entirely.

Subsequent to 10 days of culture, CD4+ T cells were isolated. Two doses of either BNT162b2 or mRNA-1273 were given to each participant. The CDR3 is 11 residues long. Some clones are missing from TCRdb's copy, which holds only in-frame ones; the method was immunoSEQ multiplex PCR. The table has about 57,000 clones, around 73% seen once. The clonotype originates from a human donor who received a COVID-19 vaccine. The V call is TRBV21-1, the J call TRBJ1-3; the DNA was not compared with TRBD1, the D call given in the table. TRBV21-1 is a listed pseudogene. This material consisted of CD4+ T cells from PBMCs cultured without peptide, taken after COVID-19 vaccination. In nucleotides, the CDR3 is TGTGCCAGCCCCCGCTGGACAGGGGAAAATTTT. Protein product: CASPRWTGENF.